Listed below are T cell receptor beta chains from one sample, sequenced in a study of blood T cell repertoires in COVID-19. This table comes from immunoSEQ multiplex PCR, and its TCRdb copy is limited to in-frame clones, with some not included. The sample contains 150,000 to 160,000 clones, about 90% of which appear only once. The sample consisted of peripheral blood. The origin of the receptors is a man between 45 and 60 years old with acute or convalescent COVID-19. The CDR3 runs from the conserved cysteine through the conserved F or W. A D gene is named only where the DNA matches it firmly. Size values are once, few and many counts, or a class for expanded clones, and some rows have none.

D gene: NA
clone size: NA
V gene: TRBV15
J gene: TRBJ1-2
CDR3 protein: CATSRDGPPRGNGYTF
CDR3 DNA: TGTGCCACCAGCAGAGATGGGCCCCCCCGAGGGAATGGCTACACCTTC

D gene: NA
clone size: NA
V gene: TRBV7-8
J gene: TRBJ2-5
CDR3 protein: CASSSGHPQETQYF
CDR3 DNA: TGTGCCAGCAGCTCGGGACACCCCCAAGAGACCCAGTACTTC

D gene: NA
clone size: NA
V gene: TRBV10-3
J gene: TRBJ1-1
CDR3 protein: CAISRPGRQMNTEAFF
CDR3 DNA: TGTGCCATCAGCCGTCCCGGACGACAGATGAACACTGAAGCTTTCTTT

D gene: NA
clone size: NA
V gene: TRBV12-5
J gene: TRBJ2-1
CDR3 protein: CASGKQGHNEQFF
CDR3 DNA: TGTGCTAGTGGGAAACAGGGTCACAATGAGCAGTTCTTC

D gene: TRBD1
clone size: NA
V gene: TRBV10-2
J gene: TRBJ2-6
CDR3 protein: CASSPQGSGANVLTF
CDR3 DNA: TGCGCCAGCAGCCCACAGGGGTCTGGGGCCAACGTCCTGACTTTC

D gene: NA
clone size: NA
V gene: TRBV3-1/TRBV3-2
J gene: TRBJ1-1
CDR3 protein: CASSRRTGRAFF
CDR3 DNA: TGTGCCAGCAGCCGACGAACAGGGCGGGCTTTCTTT

D gene: TRBD2
clone size: NA
V gene: TRBV28
J gene: TRBJ2-1
CDR3 protein: CASSLSSSLAGVQGEQFF
CDR3 DNA: TGTGCCAGCAGTTTATCCTCTTCACTAGCGGGAGTACAAGGTGAGCAGTTCTTC

D gene: NA
clone size: NA
V gene: TRBV24-1
J gene: TRBJ1-2
CDR3 protein: CATSDPGTSTYGYTF
CDR3 DNA: TGTGCCACCAGTGACCCCGGGACAAGCACCTATGGCTACACCTTC

D gene: NA
clone size: NA
V gene: TRBV5-1
J gene: TRBJ2-2
CDR3 protein: CASSGRDNANTGELFF
CDR3 DNA: TGCGCCAGCAGCGGCAGGGATAACGCGAACACCGGGGAGCTGTTTTTT

D gene: NA
clone size: NA
V gene: TRBV14
J gene: TRBJ2-3
CDR3 protein: CASSQELARHTDTQYF
CDR3 DNA: TGTGCCAGCAGCCAAGAACTAGCACGCCACACAGATACGCAGTATTTT

D gene: NA
clone size: NA
V gene: TRBV7-2
J gene: TRBJ2-5
CDR3 protein: CASSFQQGGETQYF
CDR3 DNA: TGTGCCAGCAGCTTCCAACAGGGGGGGGAGACCCAGTACTTC

D gene: TRBD2
clone size: NA
V gene: TRBV5-1
J gene: TRBJ2-7
CDR3 protein: CASSQTSGSPSGEQYF
CDR3 DNA: TGCGCCAGCAGCCAGACTAGCGGGAGCCCCAGTGGAGAGCAGTACTTC

D gene: TRBD1
clone size: NA
V gene: TRBV19
J gene: TRBJ1-1
CDR3 protein: CASTLTGGNTEAFF
CDR3 DNA: TGTGCCAGTACCCTGACAGGGGGTAACACTGAAGCTTTCTTT

D gene: NA
clone size: NA
V gene: TRBV30
J gene: TRBJ2-2
CDR3 protein: CAWSVASHTGELFF
CDR3 DNA: TGTGCCTGGAGTGTAGCTAGTCACACCGGGGAGCTGTTTTTT

D gene: NA
clone size: NA
V gene: TRBV4-3
J gene: TRBJ1-5
CDR3 protein: CASSLEQGSGQPQHF
CDR3 DNA: TGCGCCAGCAGCCTGGAACAGGGTTCGGGTCAGCCCCAGCATTTT

D gene: NA
clone size: NA
V gene: TRBV28
J gene: TRBJ2-7
CDR3 protein: CASSLKPRRGEQYF
CDR3 DNA: TGTGCCAGCAGTTTAAAACCTCGCCGGGGTGAGCAGTACTTC

D gene: NA
clone size: NA
V gene: TRBV6-5
J gene: TRBJ1-1
CDR3 protein: CASSYSIQANTEAFF
CDR3 DNA: TGTGCCAGCAGTTACTCGATTCAGGCGAACACTGAAGCTTTCTTT

D gene: NA
clone size: few
V gene: TRBV7-9
J gene: TRBJ2-1
CDR3 protein: CASSLAGLGLGNEQFF
CDR3 DNA: TGTGCCAGCAGCTTAGCGGGACTCGGATTGGGGAATGAGCAGTTCTTC

D gene: TRBD1
clone size: NA
V gene: TRBV3-1/TRBV3-2
J gene: TRBJ2-2
CDR3 protein: CASKRTGEFNTGELFF
CDR3 DNA: TGTGCCAGCAAGAGGACAGGGGAATTTAACACCGGGGAGCTGTTTTTT

D gene: NA
clone size: NA
V gene: TRBV5-8
J gene: TRBJ1-1
CDR3 protein: CASTFRAMNTEAFF
CDR3 DNA: TGTGCCAGCACCTTCAGGGCGATGAACACTGAAGCTTTCTTT

D gene: TRBD1
clone size: once
V gene: TRBV19
J gene: TRBJ1-5
CDR3 protein: CASTSDRGLQPQHF
CDR3 DNA: TGTGCCAGTACCTCGGACAGGGGGCTTCAGCCCCAGCATTTT

D gene: NA
clone size: NA
V gene: TRBV7-9
J gene: TRBJ2-2
CDR3 protein: CASSLMGAPGELFF
CDR3 DNA: TGTGCCAGCAGCTTAATGGGGGCACCCGGGGAGCTGTTTTTT

D gene: TRBD2
clone size: NA
V gene: TRBV29-1
J gene: TRBJ2-7
CDR3 protein: CSVLVTSGSYEQYF
CDR3 DNA: TGCAGCGTTTTGGTCACTAGCGGGAGCTACGAGCAGTACTTC

D gene: NA
clone size: NA
V gene: TRBV6-2/TRBV6-3
J gene: TRBJ1-6
CDR3 protein: CASSYEAESYNSPLHF
CDR3 DNA: TGTGCCAGCAGTTACGAGGCAGAAAGCTATAATTCACCCCTCCACTTT

D gene: NA
clone size: NA
V gene: TRBV24-1
J gene: TRBJ1-5
CDR3 protein: CATSDRSGDRYQPQHF
CDR3 DNA: TGTGCCACCAGTGATAGATCAGGGGATCGGTACCAGCCCCAGCATTTT

D gene: NA
clone size: NA
V gene: TRBV10-3
J gene: TRBJ1-5
CDR3 protein: CAISESAGGSNQPQHF
CDR3 DNA: TGTGCCATCAGTGAGTCAGCAGGAGGCTCCAATCAGCCCCAGCATTTT

D gene: TRBD1
clone size: NA
V gene: TRBV2
J gene: TRBJ1-1
CDR3 protein: CASSKRDRVTPEDTEAFF
CDR3 DNA: TGTGCCAGCAGTAAGAGGGACAGGGTGACACCGGAGGACACTGAAGCTTTCTTT

D gene: NA
clone size: NA
V gene: TRBV7-9
J gene: TRBJ1-3
CDR3 protein: CASSPQGDTGNTIYF
CDR3 DNA: TGTGCCAGCAGCCCCCAAGGGGACACTGGAAACACCATATATTTT

D gene: NA
clone size: NA
V gene: TRBV11-2
J gene: TRBJ2-1
CDR3 protein: CASSLGGSSYNEQFF
CDR3 DNA: TGTGCCAGCAGCTTAGGAGGGAGCTCCTACAATGAGCAGTTCTTC

D gene: NA
clone size: NA
V gene: TRBV13
J gene: TRBJ1-2
CDR3 protein: CASSAAPRGSGYTF
CDR3 DNA: TGTGCCAGCAGCGCAGCCCCCAGGGGCTCTGGCTACACCTTC

D gene: NA
clone size: NA
V gene: TRBV15
J gene: TRBJ2-3
CDR3 protein: CATSRDTGTQYF
CDR3 DNA: TGTGCCACCAGCAGAGACACCGGGACGCAGTATTTT

D gene: TRBD1
clone size: NA
V gene: TRBV28
J gene: TRBJ1-1
CDR3 protein: CASNEFGQGSEAFF
CDR3 DNA: TGTGCCAGCAACGAATTCGGACAGGGGTCCGAAGCTTTCTTT

D gene: TRBD1
clone size: NA
V gene: TRBV10-3
J gene: TRBJ2-6
CDR3 protein: CAISPTGGGANVLTF
CDR3 DNA: TGTGCCATCAGTCCAACAGGGGGTGGGGCCAACGTCCTGACTTTC

D gene: NA
clone size: NA
V gene: TRBV27
J gene: TRBJ1-4
CDR3 protein: CASTLRGATNEKLFF
CDR3 DNA: TGTGCCAGCACCCTTCGGGGTGCAACTAATGAAAAACTGTTTTTT

D gene: NA
clone size: NA
V gene: TRBV7-9
J gene: TRBJ1-5
CDR3 protein: CASSFPNQPQHF
CDR3 DNA: TGTGCCAGCAGCTTCCCGAATCAGCCCCAGCATTTT

D gene: NA
clone size: once
V gene: TRBV6-4
J gene: TRBJ2-1
CDR3 protein: CATGGNRGNEQFF
CDR3 DNA: TGTGCCACCGGGGGGAACAGGGGGAATGAGCAGTTCTTC

D gene: TRBD2
clone size: NA
V gene: TRBV27
J gene: TRBJ2-7
CDR3 protein: CASRISSSGRVYEQYF
CDR3 DNA: TGTGCCAGCAGAATCTCGTCTAGCGGGAGGGTCTACGAGCAGTACTTC

D gene: TRBD1
clone size: NA
V gene: TRBV7-2
J gene: TRBJ2-1
CDR3 protein: CASSPPTGPYNEQFF
CDR3 DNA: TGTGCCAGCAGCCCTCCGACAGGGCCCTACAATGAGCAGTTCTTC

D gene: TRBD1
clone size: NA
V gene: TRBV12-5
J gene: TRBJ2-2
CDR3 protein: CASGTGTGLSGELFF
CDR3 DNA: TGTGCTAGTGGCACCGGGACAGGATTGTCCGGGGAGCTGTTTTTT

D gene: NA
clone size: NA
V gene: TRBV7-2
J gene: TRBJ1-5
CDR3 protein: CASSLDGAGAGNQPQHF
CDR3 DNA: TGTGCCAGCAGCTTAGACGGAGCGGGGGCCGGCAATCAGCCCCAGCATTTT

D gene: NA
clone size: NA
V gene: TRBV19
J gene: TRBJ1-1
CDR3 protein: CASSIADRANTEAFF
CDR3 DNA: TGTGCCAGTAGTATAGCCGACAGAGCAAACACTGAAGCTTTCTTT

D gene: TRBD1
clone size: NA
V gene: TRBV10-3
J gene: TRBJ2-2
CDR3 protein: CAISGTGQGITGELFF
CDR3 DNA: TGTGCCATCAGTGGGACGGGACAGGGGATCACCGGGGAGCTGTTTTTT

D gene: NA
clone size: NA
V gene: TRBV6-5
J gene: TRBJ1-1
CDR3 protein: CASSYSRGSEAFF
CDR3 DNA: TGTGCCAGCAGTTACTCCAGGGGATCTGAAGCTTTCTTT

D gene: TRBD1
clone size: NA
V gene: TRBV5-1
J gene: TRBJ2-7
CDR3 protein: CASSLAGQGNEQYF
CDR3 DNA: TGCGCCAGCAGCTTGGCGGGACAGGGGAACGAGCAGTACTTC

D gene: NA
clone size: NA
V gene: TRBV19
J gene: TRBJ1-1
CDR3 protein: CASSRRTAKNTEAFF
CDR3 DNA: TGTGCCAGTAGTCGTCGGACAGCGAAGAACACTGAAGCTTTCTTT

D gene: TRBD1
clone size: once
V gene: TRBV7-8
J gene: TRBJ1-6
CDR3 protein: CASSFRQGTFSPLHF
CDR3 DNA: TGTGCCAGCAGCTTCCGACAGGGGACGTTTTCACCCCTCCACTTT

D gene: NA
clone size: NA
V gene: TRBV11-2
J gene: TRBJ1-4
CDR3 protein: CASSLALDNEKLFF
CDR3 DNA: TGTGCCAGCAGCTTAGCCTTAGATAATGAAAAACTGTTTTTT

D gene: NA
clone size: NA
V gene: TRBV11-2
J gene: TRBJ2-2
CDR3 protein: CASSLTQGTGELFF
CDR3 DNA: TGTGCCAGCAGCCTTACTCAGGGGACCGGGGAGCTGTTTTTT